The table lists the clone carrying this T cell receptor (beta chain) with many counts. Its antigen is undetermined. RNA transcripts were the template for amplifying TCR beta CDR3 regions. The study used the HTBI primer set for a first-round RT-PCR of the TCR CDR3. TCRdb independently ran MiXCR on the multiplex PCR reads; one entry per CDR3 protein. The top ten hold 7.5% to 9.5% of the sample, which has roughly 840,000 distinct CDR3 sequences, 38% seen once. Germline lookup yields CDR1 SEHNR and CDR2 FQNEAQ (reference sequence). CDR3 size: 14 residues. The ends lost 6 bases at V and 10 bases at J; junction bases unmatched: 7. Diagnoses were established using clinical symptoms, serum thyroxine and TRAb, thyroid ultrasound and orbital computed tomography. Fresh 10 ml peripheral blood yielded PBMCs. The sample is drawn from a study of T cells in Graves' hyperthyroidism and ophthalmopathy. Study-wide findings and caveats: Most clonotypes expanded in thyroid above 0.001 were likewise present in blood. Before onset, ophthalmopathy was predicted by the model a median 6.5 months earlier.

V and J are TRBV7-9 and TRBJ1-6; the match to TRBD1 covers 9 bases. Material: blood. The TCR sequence derives from a man aged 18 to 29 with Graves' hyperthyroidism. CDR3 DNA: TGTGCCAGCAGTCCTACAGGGGGCGGGTCACCCCTCCACTTT. This encodes CASSPTGGGSPLHF.